These 23 T cell receptor beta chains were sequenced from one sample in a study of CD8 T cells in Susac syndrome. After extraction with the RNeasy kit, about 0.45 to 1 ug of the RNA was reverse transcribed using random hexamers. MiXCR, applied by TCRdb to the immunoSEQ multiplex PCR reads, yields one record per CDR3 protein. The sample has approximately 83,000 distinct CDR3 sequences; 94% are singletons. The material sequenced was CD8+ T cells from PBMCs. These receptors all stem from a human donor with Susac syndrome.

This chain uses TRBV7-6 with TRBJ2-3, with D perhaps matching TRBD2 (6 bases). The CDR3 length is 18 residues. Germline assignment: CDR1 SGHVS and CDR2 FNYEAQ. Trimming shortened V by 5 bases and J by 2 bases, and 23 bases separated the two germline ends. CDR3 DNA sequence: TGTGCCAGCAGCCCTCCTGGCTACGCGGGACCATCCACAGATACGCAGTATTTT. Its translation: CASSPPGYAGPSTDTQYF.

This clonotype was observed a single time. J is TRBJ1-2 and V is TRBV29-1, with a tentative D call TRBD1 (6 bases). The CDR3 contains 14 residues. Per germline, CDR1 SQVTM and CDR2 ANQGSEA. Deletions cut 0 bases from V and 8 bases from J, with 16 bases between. The CDR3 bases are TGCAGCGTTGAAGACCTAACAGGGACTGGGGGCTACACCTTC. Residues: CSVEDLTGTGGYTF.

The chain has TRBV7-9 and TRBJ2-5; 8 positions agree with TRBD1. Losses at the gene ends were 5 bases for V and 3 bases for J; bases not matched to a gene: 8. CDR1 SEHNR and CDR2 FQNEAQ come from the germline V gene (reference sequence). The CDR3 extends over 15 amino acids. CDR3 sequence: CASSAPRQGKETQYF. The CDR3 nucleotides are TGTGCCAGCAGCGCGCCCCGACAGGGGAAAGAGACCCAGTACTTC.

The chain recombines TRBV7-2 with TRBJ2-7; 9 bases fit TRBD1. This CDR3 comprises 13 residues. The germline V gene has CDR1 SGHTA and CDR2 FQGNSA. V shed 6 bases and J 5 bases; nucleotides not matched to a gene: 5. The CDR3 DNA reads TGTGCCAGCAGAGAACGGACAGGGGACGAGCAGTACTTC. Its protein product is CASRERTGDEQYF.

This chain connects TRBV13 to TRBJ1-1; 7 bases line up with TRBD1. The germline V gene has CDR1 PRHDT and CDR2 FYEKMQ (reference sequence). The J segment lost 4 bases and the V segment lost 5 bases, leaving 7 bases of the junction unmatched. The CDR3 totals 14 residues. The CDR3: CASSARQGGTEAFF. CDR3 nucleotide sequence: TGTGCCAGCAGCGCCAGACAGGGAGGCACTGAAGCTTTCTTT.

The chain employs TRBV20-1 and TRBJ2-7, with 10 positions matching TRBD2. The germline CDR1 and CDR2 sequences are DFQATT and SNEGSKA (reference sequence). This CDR3 spans 13 amino acids. Trimming removed 3 bases from V and 3 bases from J; junction bases left unmatched: 2. The CDR3 protein is CSASASGSYEQYF. The CDR3 nucleotides are TGCAGTGCTAGCGCTAGCGGGAGCTACGAGCAGTACTTC.

This rearrangement joins TRBV13 to TRBJ2-7; 11 bases match TRBD2. Per germline, CDR1 PRHDT and CDR2 FYEKMQ (reference sequence). The CDR3 covers 15 residues. J was trimmed by 2 bases and V by 4 bases; bases with no gene match: 4. CDR3 sequence: CASSYRLAGPYEQYF. CDR3 in DNA: TGTGCCAGCAGCTATAGACTAGCGGGACCCTACGAGCAGTACTTC.

The chain joins TRBV7-8 to TRBJ2-5; D not certain. V dropped 1 base and J dropped 0 bases, with 9 bases sitting between them. Germline V gene data show CDR1 as SGHVS and CDR2 as FQNEAQ. CDR3 length equals 15 residues. CDR3 coding DNA: TGTGCCAGCAGCTTAGACGCTTCGTACCAAGAGACCCAGTACTTC. Protein product: CASSLDASYQETQYF.

The rearrangement uses TRBV2 and TRBJ2-3; D assignment may be TRBD1 or TRBD2 (5 bases each). CDR1 and CDR2 (germline): SNHLY, FYNNEI. V lost 6 bases, J lost 3 bases, and 19 bases lay in between. The CDR3 length is 16 residues. The CDR3 protein is CASSLGLGGPTDTQYF. The DNA of the CDR3 is TGTGCCAGCAGCCTCGGACTTGGGGGACCAACAGATACGCAGTATTTT. The whole variable domain, remainder taken from reference TRBV2 and TRBJ2-3, is EPEVTQTPSHQVTQMGQEVILRCVPISNHLYFYWYRQILGQKVEFLVSFYNNEISEKSEIFDDQFSVERPDGSNFTLKIRSTKLEDSAMYFCASSLGLGGPTDTQYFGPGTRLTVL.

This chain connects TRBV18 to TRBJ2-5, with 7 bases that match TRBD2. Germline assignment: CDR1 KGHSH and CDR2 LQKENI. Losses at the gene ends were 7 bases for V and 1 base for J; bases not matched to a gene: 12. The CDR3 is made up of 16 amino acids. Here the CDR3 reads CASFFETREAQETQYF. The CDR3 DNA is TGTGCCAGCTTCTTCGAGACCCGGGAGGCCCAAGAGACCCAGTACTTC.

The chain combines TRBV4-2 with TRBJ1-6; D possibly corresponds to TRBD1 (6 bases). The CDR3 runs 16 residues. Per germline, CDR1 LGHNA and CDR2 YNFKEQ. Trimming took off 4 bases at V and 3 bases at J, with 13 bases between the two ends. The CDR3 protein is CASSLVRTDYNSPLHF. The CDR3 nucleotides read TGTGCCAGCAGCCTAGTCCGGACAGACTATAATTCACCCCTCCACTTT.

The rearrangement uses TRBV29-1 and TRBJ2-3, with 10 bases aligning to TRBD1. Losses at the gene ends were 1 base for V and 4 bases for J; bases not matched to a gene: 11. The CDR3 runs 17 residues. CDR1 SQVTM and CDR2 ANQGSEA come from the germline V gene. Written as DNA, the CDR3 is TGCAGCGTTGAAGGGGGACAGGGGACGAGTTCGCCAGATACGCAGTATTTT. It encodes CSVEGGQGTSSPDTQYF.

The chain has TRBV28 and TRBJ2-7, with D unresolved. The V gene lost 3 bases and the J gene lost 0 bases, with 15 bases spanning the gap. Germline values: CDR1 MDHEN, CDR2 SYDVKM. This CDR3 has 16 amino acids. The CDR3, as DNA: TGTGCCAGCAGTTTCCCCTCACGTACCTTCTCCTACGAGCAGTACTTC. As protein: CASSFPSRTFSYEQYF.

The chain joins TRBV5-6 to TRBJ2-7, with TRBD1 identical over 8 bases. The CDR3 contains 15 residues. V lost 2 bases and J lost 2; bases outside the gene matches: 6. CDR1 and CDR2 from the germline V gene are SGHDT and YYEEEE. CDR3 region: CASSLMDRVTYEQYF. DNA for the CDR3: TGTGCCAGCAGCTTAATGGACAGGGTAACCTACGAGCAGTACTTC.

This rearrangement joins TRBV9 to TRBJ2-5; TRBD2 matches 13 bases. Germline-derived CDR1 and CDR2 are SGDLS and YYNGEE. The CDR3 contains 18 residues. Trimming cost V 4 bases and J 2 bases; bases outside gene matches: 11. The CDR3 DNA reads TGTGCCAGCAGCCCCGGGACTAGCGGGGAGATGGCGCAAGAGACCCAGTACTTC. Translation: CASSPGTSGEMAQETQYF.

V usage is TRBV15 and J usage is TRBJ2-1; TRBD1 aligns across 11 bases. CDR3 length: 17 residues. J lost 2 bases, V lost 3 bases, and 6 bases had no gene match. Germline assignment: CDR1 LNHNV and CDR2 YYDKDF (reference sequence). CDR3 protein: CATSRRGQGVPYNEQFF. CDR3 bases: TGTGCCACCAGCAGGAGGGGACAGGGGGTCCCCTACAATGAGCAGTTCTTC.

The CDR3 sequence: CSVEDIAGVQYF. The CDR3 nucleotides are TGCAGCGTTGAAGATATAGCGGGGGTTCAGTACTTC. This chain uses TRBV29-1 with TRBJ2-4, with 9 bases aligning to TRBD2. Trimming removed 0 bases from V and 11 bases from J; junction bases left unmatched: 2. The length of the CDR3 is 12 residues. The germline gives CDR1 SQVTM, CDR2 ANQGSEA. The full variable domain, with the rest looked up from reference TRBV29-1 and TRBJ2-4, is SAVISQKPSRDICQRGTSLTIQCQVDSQVTMMFWYRQQPGQSLTLIATANQGSEATYESGFVIDKFPISRPNLTFSTLTVSNMSPEDSSIYLCSVEDIAGVQYFGAGTRLSVL.

The chain links TRBV5-6 to TRBJ1-2; D is ambiguous. V gave up 1 base and J gave up 4 bases, with 14 bases separating them. CDR1 is SGHDT and CDR2 is YYEEEE in the germline V gene. The CDR3 has 15 amino acids. The CDR3 loop is CASSLIPSFIYGYTF. In DNA form, the CDR3 reads TGTGCCAGCAGCTTGATTCCATCTTTCATCTATGGCTACACCTTC. The whole variable domain, remainder taken from reference TRBV5-6 and TRBJ1-2, is DAGVTQSPTHLIKTRGQQVTLRCSPKSGHDTVSWYQQALGQGPQFIFQYYEEEERQRGNFPDRFSGHQFPNYSSELNVNALLLGDSALYLCASSLIPSFIYGYTFGSGTRLTVV.

The chain employs TRBV7-8 and TRBJ2-2; no clear D gene. The CDR3 sequence is 13 residues long. Germline V gene lookup returns CDR1 SGHVS and CDR2 FQNEAQ. With 10 bases removed from V and 2 bases from J, the gap between germline ends came to 11 bases. The CDR3 nucleotides are TGTGCCAACAAGGAAAGTAACACCGGGGAGCTGTTTTTT. It translates to CANKESNTGELFF.

The chain joins TRBV12-3 or TRBV12-4 to TRBJ1-5; 8 bases are shared with TRBD1. After removal of 6 bases from V and 7 bases from J, the junction contained 8 bases not matched to a gene. This CDR3 spans 14 amino acids. Here the CDR3 reads CASRSTGGGQPQHF. The CDR3 nucleotides read TGTGCCAGCAGGTCTACAGGGGGGGGCCAGCCCCAGCATTTT.

The chain is built from TRBV7-3 and TRBJ2-1, with TRBD2 as a possible D gene (5 bases). The CDR3 covers 14 residues. V was cut by 5 bases and J by 5 bases, with 13 bases left in between. Germline CDR1 SGHTA, CDR2 FQGTGA. The CDR3 sequence: CASSTLLGNNEQFF. The CDR3, as DNA: TGTGCCAGCAGCACCCTACTAGGAAACAATGAGCAGTTCTTC. The whole variable domain, remainder taken from reference TRBV7-3 and TRBJ2-1, is GAGVSQTPSNKVTEKGKYVELRCDPISGHTALYWYRQSLGQGPEFLIYFQGTGAADDSGLPNDRFFAVRPEGSVSTLKIQRTERGDSAVYLCASSTLLGNNEQFFGPGTRLTVL.

The chain joins TRBV27 to TRBJ1-1, with D tentatively TRBD1 (5 bases). Trimming took off 8 bases at V and 0 bases at J, with 10 bases between the two ends. Germline lookup yields CDR1 MNHEY and CDR2 SMNVEV (reference sequence). This CDR3 spans 13 amino acids. The CDR3 bases are TGTGCCAGCTCTGCAGGGATGAACACTGAAGCTTTCTTT. The encoded protein is CASSAGMNTEAFF.

The chain combines TRBV2 with TRBJ2-2; perhaps TRBD2 as D (6 bases). CDR1 is SNHLY, CDR2 FYNNEI, per germline. Trimming took 8 bases from V and 7 from J, leaving 8 bases between them. The CDR3 contains 11 residues. The CDR3 loop reads CASLEGGELFF. DNA of the CDR3: TGTGCCAGCCTGGAGGGCGGGGAGCTGTTTTTT.